These 10 T cell receptor beta chains were sequenced from one sample in a study of technical replicates of blood from several donors. Sequenced by immunoSEQ multiplex PCR; TCRdb stores in-frame clones only, minus some. The sample lists 75,000 or so clones; around 92% were seen once. The specimen was T cells isolated from PBMCs. These receptors all come from a human donor in good health.

This clone has only a few counts. The chain employs TRBV6-7 and TRBJ2-7; D unresolved. TRBV6-7 has ORF status, its function being uncertain. The CDR3 is made up of 9 amino acids. V lost 10 bases to trimming and J lost 12 bases, with 13 bases between them. The CDR3 loop reads CAIERGRYF. The CDR3 nucleotides read TGTGCCATCGAGAGAGGTCGGTACTTC.

CDR3 residues: CASSPEGGGTEAFF. Written as DNA, the CDR3 is TGCGCCAGCAGCCCAGAAGGGGGGGGCACTGAAGCTTTCTTT. The chain carries TRBV5-1 and TRBJ1-1, with D maybe TRBD1 (6 bases). V lost 4 bases to trimming and J lost 4 bases, with 14 bases between them. Germline V gene sequence: CDR1 SGHRS, CDR2 YFSETQ. The CDR3 has 14 residues.

For the CDR3, the DNA is TGTGCCAGTAGTACGACAGGGAATCAGCCCCAGCATTTT. It codes for CASSTTGNQPQHF. This chain uses TRBV19 with TRBJ1-5; 7 bases are shared with TRBD1. Germline V gene sequence: CDR1 LNHDA, CDR2 SQIVND (reference sequence). This CDR3 contains 13 residues. Trimming cost V 4 bases and J 4 bases; bases outside gene matches: 1. Full variable domain (missing parts from reference TRBV19 and TRBJ1-5): DGGITQSPKYLFRKEGQNVTLSCEQNLNHDAMYWYRQDPGQGLRLIYYSQIVNDFQKGDIAEGYSVSREKKESFPLTVTSAQKNPTAFYLCASSTTGNQPQHFGDGTRLSIL.

The V and J genes are TRBV7-9 and TRBJ2-5; D is perhaps TRBD2 (5 bases). The CDR3 runs 15 residues. Trimming stripped 4 bases from V and 1 base from J, with 13 bases between. Germline CDR1 is SEHNR and CDR2 is FQNEAQ (reference sequence). The CDR3 nucleotides are TGTGCCAGCAGCTCGGGGTGGGCCACCCAAGAGACCCAGTACTTC. This encodes CASSSGWATQETQYF.

This chain links TRBV7-2 with TRBJ2-1; TRBD1 matches at 8 bases. This CDR3 spans 14 amino acids. Germline V gene lookup returns CDR1 SGHTA and CDR2 FQGNSA. Trimming at V came to 1 base and at J to 8 bases, leaving 4 bases not matched to a gene. The CDR3 DNA reads TGTGCCAGCAGCTTAGGGACAGGGCGCGATGAGCAGTTCTTC. Translation: CASSLGTGRDEQFF.

V and J are TRBV5-5 and TRBJ1-1; the D is unclear. The CDR3 is made up of 13 amino acids. V lost 0 bases and J 2 bases, leaving 5 bases between the germline ends. The germline gives CDR1 SGHKS, CDR2 YYEKEE (reference sequence). The CDR3: CASSLDRNTEAFF. CDR3 DNA sequence: TGTGCCAGCAGCTTGGACAGAAACACTGAAGCTTTCTTT.

V usage is TRBV5-1 and J usage is TRBJ1-2; D unresolved. The V and J ends lost 0 bases and 6 bases respectively, with 6 bases between them. This CDR3 has 12 residues. The germline gives CDR1 SGHRS, CDR2 YFSETQ. CDR3 in DNA: TGCGCCAGCAGCTTGGCTACGGATGGCTACACCTTC. Translation: CASSLATDGYTF.

This chain links TRBV11-3 with TRBJ2-2; TRBD2 is a possible D gene (5 bases). Germline V gene lookup returns CDR1 SGHNT and CDR2 YENEEA. The CDR3 runs to 16 residues. Trimming pared 0 bases from V and 2 bases from J, leaving 10 bases between. CDR3 coding DNA: TGTGCCAGCAGCTTAGATTCGGGGTCAAACACCGGGGAGCTGTTTTTT. It codes for CASSLDSGSNTGELFF. The variable domain in full, with the rest retrieved from reference TRBV11-3 and TRBJ2-2, is EAGVVQSPRYKIIEKKQPVAFWCNPISGHNTLYWYLQNLGQGPELLIRYENEEAVDDSQLPKDRFSAERLKGVDSTLKIQPAELGDSAVYLCASSLDSGSNTGELFFGEGSRLTVL.

CDR3 residues: CASSLQGNEQYF. The CDR3 nucleotides read TGCGCCAGCAGCTTACAGGGCAACGAGCAGTACTTC. The gene calls are TRBV5-1 and TRBJ2-7, with a possible D match to TRBD1 (6 bases). This CDR3 has 12 amino acids. Germline CDR1 and CDR2: SGHRS and YFSETQ. V lost 2 bases, J lost 5 bases, and 8 bases lay in between.

V and J are TRBV23-1 and TRBJ2-5; 15 positions match TRBD2. TRBV23-1 is an open reading frame whose function is uncertain. After removal of 8 bases from V and 5 bases from J, the junction contained 15 bases not matched to a gene. The CDR3 consists of 18 residues. The CDR3 sequence: CASGPTLGLAGGEETQYF. The CDR3 bases are TGCGCCAGCGGGCCGACCCTGGGACTAGCGGGAGGAGAGGAGACCCAGTACTTC.